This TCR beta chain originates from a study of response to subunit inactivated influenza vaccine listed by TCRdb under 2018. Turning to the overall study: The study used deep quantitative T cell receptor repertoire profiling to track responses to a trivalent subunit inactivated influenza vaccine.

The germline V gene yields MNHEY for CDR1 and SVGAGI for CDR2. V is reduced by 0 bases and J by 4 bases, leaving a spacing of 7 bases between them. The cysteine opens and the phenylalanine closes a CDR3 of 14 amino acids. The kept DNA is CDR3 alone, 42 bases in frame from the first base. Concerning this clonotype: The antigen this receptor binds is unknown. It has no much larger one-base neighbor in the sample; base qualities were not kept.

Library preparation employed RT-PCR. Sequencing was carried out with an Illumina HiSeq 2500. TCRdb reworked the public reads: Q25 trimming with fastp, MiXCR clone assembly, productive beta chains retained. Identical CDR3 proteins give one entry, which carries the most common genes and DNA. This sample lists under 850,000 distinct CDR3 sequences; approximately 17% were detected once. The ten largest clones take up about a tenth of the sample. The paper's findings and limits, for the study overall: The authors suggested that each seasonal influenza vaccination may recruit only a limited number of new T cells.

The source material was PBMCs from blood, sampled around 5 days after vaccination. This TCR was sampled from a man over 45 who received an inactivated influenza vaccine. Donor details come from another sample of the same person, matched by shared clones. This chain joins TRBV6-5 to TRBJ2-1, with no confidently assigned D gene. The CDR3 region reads CASSYSVLYNEQFF. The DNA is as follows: TGTGCCAGCAGTTACTCGGTTCTATACAATGAGCAGTTCTTC.